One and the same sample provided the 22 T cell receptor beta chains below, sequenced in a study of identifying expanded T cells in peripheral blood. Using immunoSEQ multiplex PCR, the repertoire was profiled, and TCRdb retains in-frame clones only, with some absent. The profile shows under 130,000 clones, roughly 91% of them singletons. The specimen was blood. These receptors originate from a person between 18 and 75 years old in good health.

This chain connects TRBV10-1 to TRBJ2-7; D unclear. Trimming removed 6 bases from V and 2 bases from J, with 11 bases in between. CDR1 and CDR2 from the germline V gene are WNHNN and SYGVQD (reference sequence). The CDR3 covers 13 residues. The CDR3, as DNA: TGCGCCAGCAGCCCCCATGGCACCTACGAGCAGTACTTC. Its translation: CASSPHGTYEQYF.

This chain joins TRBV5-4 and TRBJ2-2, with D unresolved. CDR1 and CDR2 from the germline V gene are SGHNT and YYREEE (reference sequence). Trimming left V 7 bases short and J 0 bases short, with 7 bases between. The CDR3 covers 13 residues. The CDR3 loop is CASVEANTGELFF. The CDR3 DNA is TGTGCCAGCGTAGAGGCGAACACCGGGGAGCTGTTTTTT.

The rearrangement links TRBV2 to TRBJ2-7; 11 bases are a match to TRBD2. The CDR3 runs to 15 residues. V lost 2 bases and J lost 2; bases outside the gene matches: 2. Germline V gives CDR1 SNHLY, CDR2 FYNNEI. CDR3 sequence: CASSESSGGAYEQYF. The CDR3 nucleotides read TGTGCCAGCAGTGAAAGTAGCGGGGGGGCCTACGAGCAGTACTTC.

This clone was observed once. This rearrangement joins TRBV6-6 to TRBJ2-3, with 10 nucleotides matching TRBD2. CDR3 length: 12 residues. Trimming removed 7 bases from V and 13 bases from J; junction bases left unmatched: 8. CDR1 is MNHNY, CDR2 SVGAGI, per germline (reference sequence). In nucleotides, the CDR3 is TGTGCCAGCATCTCAGCGGGGGGGCTTAAGTATTTT. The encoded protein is CASISAGGLKYF.

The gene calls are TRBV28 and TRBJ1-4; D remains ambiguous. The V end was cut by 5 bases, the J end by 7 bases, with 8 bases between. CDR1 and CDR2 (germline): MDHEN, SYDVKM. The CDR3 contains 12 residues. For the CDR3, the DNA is TGTGCCAGCAGTCCGCGGACTGAAAAACTGTTTTTT. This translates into CASSPRTEKLFF.

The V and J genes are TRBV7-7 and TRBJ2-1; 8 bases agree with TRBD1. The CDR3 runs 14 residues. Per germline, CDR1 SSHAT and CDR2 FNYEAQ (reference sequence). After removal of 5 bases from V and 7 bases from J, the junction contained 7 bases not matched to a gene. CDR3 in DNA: TGTGCCAGCAGCGAGTCAGGGGGCCTGAATGAGCAGTTCTTC. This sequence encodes CASSESGGLNEQFF.

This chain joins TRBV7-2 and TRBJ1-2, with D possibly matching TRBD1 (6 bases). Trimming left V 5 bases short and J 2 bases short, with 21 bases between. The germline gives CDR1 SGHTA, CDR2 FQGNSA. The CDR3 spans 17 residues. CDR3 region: CASSEKGGGYLNYGYTF. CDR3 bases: TGTGCCAGCAGCGAAAAGGGAGGGGGTTATCTGAACTATGGCTACACCTTC.

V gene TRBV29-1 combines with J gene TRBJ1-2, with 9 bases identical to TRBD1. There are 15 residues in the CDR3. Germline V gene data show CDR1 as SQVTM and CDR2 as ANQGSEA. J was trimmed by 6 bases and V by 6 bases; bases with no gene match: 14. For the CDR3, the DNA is TGCAGCGTGGCCGGGACAGGGAATGGTTGGGATGGCTACACCTTC. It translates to CSVAGTGNGWDGYTF.

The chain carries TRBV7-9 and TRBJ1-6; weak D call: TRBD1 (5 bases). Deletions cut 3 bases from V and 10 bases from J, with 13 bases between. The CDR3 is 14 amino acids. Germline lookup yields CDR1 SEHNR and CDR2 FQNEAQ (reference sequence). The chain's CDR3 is CASSFGGINSPLHF. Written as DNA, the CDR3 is TGTGCCAGCAGCTTTGGGGGGATTAACTCACCCCTCCACTTT.

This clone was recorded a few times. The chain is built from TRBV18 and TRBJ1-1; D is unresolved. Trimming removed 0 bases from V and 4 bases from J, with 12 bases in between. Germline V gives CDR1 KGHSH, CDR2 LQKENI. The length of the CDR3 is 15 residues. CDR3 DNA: TGTGCCAGCTCACCACCTAACAATGAGGGCACTGAAGCTTTCTTT. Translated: CASSPPNNEGTEAFF.

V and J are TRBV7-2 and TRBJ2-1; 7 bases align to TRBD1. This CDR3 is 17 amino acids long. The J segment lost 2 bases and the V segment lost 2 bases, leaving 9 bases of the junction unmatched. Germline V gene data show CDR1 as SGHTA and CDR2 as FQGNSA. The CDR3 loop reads CASSLKFDRVTYNEQFF. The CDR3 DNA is TGTGCCAGCAGCTTAAAATTCGACAGGGTGACCTACAATGAGCAGTTCTTC.

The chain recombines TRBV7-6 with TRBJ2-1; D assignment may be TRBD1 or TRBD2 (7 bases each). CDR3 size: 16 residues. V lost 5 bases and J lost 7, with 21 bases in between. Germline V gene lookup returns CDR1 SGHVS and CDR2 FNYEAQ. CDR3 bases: TGTGCCAGCAGCCCCTTAGTTGCCCAGGGGGGGAATGAGCAGTTCTTC. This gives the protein CASSPLVAQGGNEQFF.

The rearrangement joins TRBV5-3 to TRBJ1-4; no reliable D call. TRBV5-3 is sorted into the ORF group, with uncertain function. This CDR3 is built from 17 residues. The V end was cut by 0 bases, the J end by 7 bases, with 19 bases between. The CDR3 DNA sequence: TGTGCCAGAAGCTTGGCCGAGGTGGGTTCAGTGGGTGAAAAACTGTTTTTT. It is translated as CARSLAEVGSVGEKLFF.

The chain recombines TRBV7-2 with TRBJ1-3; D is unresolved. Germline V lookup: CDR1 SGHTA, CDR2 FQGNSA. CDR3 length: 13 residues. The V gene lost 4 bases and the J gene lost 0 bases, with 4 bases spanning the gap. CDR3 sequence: CASSSNSGNTIYF. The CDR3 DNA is TGTGCCAGCAGCTCCAACTCTGGAAACACCATATATTTT.

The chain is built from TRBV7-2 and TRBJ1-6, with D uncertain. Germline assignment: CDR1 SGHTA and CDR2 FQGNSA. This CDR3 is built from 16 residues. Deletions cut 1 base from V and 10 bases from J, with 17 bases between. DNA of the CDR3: TGTGCCAGCAGCTTAGAGGGCGGGCAGGTGAGGTCACCCCTCCACTTT. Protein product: CASSLEGGQVRSPLHF.

Here the CDR3 DNA reads TGCGCCAGCAGCCAAGGACCAACAGGGTTCGAGCAGTACTTC. The encoded protein is CASSQGPTGFEQYF. The chain joins TRBV4-3 to TRBJ2-7, with D maybe TRBD1 (6 bases). The CDR3 is 14 residues long. V was clipped by 1 base and J by 6 bases, with 13 bases between them. Looked up from germline, CDR1 is LGHNA and CDR2 is YSLEER.

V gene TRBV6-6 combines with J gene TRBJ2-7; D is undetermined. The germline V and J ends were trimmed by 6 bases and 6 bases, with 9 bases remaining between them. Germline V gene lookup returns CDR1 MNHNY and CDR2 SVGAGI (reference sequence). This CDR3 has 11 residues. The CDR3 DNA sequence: TGTGCCAGCAGCCCCGGGTCCGAGCAGTACTTC. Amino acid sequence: CASSPGSEQYF.

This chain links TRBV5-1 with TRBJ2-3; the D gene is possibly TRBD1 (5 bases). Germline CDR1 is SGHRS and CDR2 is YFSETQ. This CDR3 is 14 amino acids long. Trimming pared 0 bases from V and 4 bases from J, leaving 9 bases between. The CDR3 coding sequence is TGCGCCAGCAGCTTGGACGCAGGGCCAGATACGCAGTATTTT. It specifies CASSLDAGPDTQYF.

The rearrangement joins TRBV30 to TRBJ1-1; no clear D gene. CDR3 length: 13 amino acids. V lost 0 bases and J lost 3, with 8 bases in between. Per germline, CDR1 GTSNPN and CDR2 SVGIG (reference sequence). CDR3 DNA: TGTGCCTGGAGTGTACTTCGGTACACTGAAGCTTTCTTT. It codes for CAWSVLRYTEAFF.

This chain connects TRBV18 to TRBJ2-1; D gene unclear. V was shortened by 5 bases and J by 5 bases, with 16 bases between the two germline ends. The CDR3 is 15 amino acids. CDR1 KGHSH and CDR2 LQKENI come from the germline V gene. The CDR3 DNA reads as TGTGCCAGCTCATCCCAGGCGACAAGTAACAATGAGCAGTTCTTC. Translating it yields CASSSQATSNNEQFF.

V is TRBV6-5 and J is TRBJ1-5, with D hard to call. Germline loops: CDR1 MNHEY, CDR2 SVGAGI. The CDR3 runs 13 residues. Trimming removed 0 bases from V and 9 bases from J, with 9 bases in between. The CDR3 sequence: CASSYSRVAPQHF. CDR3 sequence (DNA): TGTGCCAGCAGTTACTCACGTGTGGCGCCCCAGCATTTT.

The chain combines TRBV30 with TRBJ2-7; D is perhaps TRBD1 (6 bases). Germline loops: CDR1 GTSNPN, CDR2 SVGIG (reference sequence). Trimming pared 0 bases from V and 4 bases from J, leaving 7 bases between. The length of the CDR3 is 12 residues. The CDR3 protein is CAWSVGTYEQYF. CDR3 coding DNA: TGTGCCTGGAGTGTGGGGACATACGAGCAGTACTTC.